This entry lists 8 T cell receptor beta chains sequenced from one sample in a study of T cells after yellow fever vaccination (dated by TCRdb to the late 2010s). What the treatment or condition label conveys for this sample: live attenuated yellow fever vaccine strain. The method was 5' RACE. TCRdb names Illumina HiSeq 2500 as the instrument used. TCRdb reprocessed the public reads (quality trimming at Q25 with fastp, clone calling with MiXCR) and kept in-frame beta chains. Rows with a matching CDR3 protein are joined into one entry that keeps the most common DNA and genes. A total of about 74,000 distinct CDR3 sequences appear in this sample, 7.1% of them only once. The leading ten clones occupy roughly 35% of the sample. Sample: CD8+ T cells sorted from PBMCs, taken around 5 days after the first yellow fever vaccination. Every receptor here comes from a man between 18 and 35 years old who received the YFV17D yellow fever vaccine.

This clonotype appeared a few times. The J gene is TRBJ2-7, the V gene TRBV3-1; possibly TRBD1 for D (6 bases). CDR3 size: 14 residues. Trimming removed 1 base from V and 6 bases from J, with 13 bases in between. From germline, CDR1 is LGHDT and CDR2 YNNKEL (reference sequence). The CDR3 loop is CASSQVQGLGEQYF. Written as DNA, the CDR3 is TGTGCCAGCAGCCAAGTACAGGGCCTGGGCGAGCAGTACTTC.

This clonotype was counted between two and nine times. This rearrangement joins TRBV28 to TRBJ2-1; D is unresolved. Germline V CDR1 and CDR2: MDHEN, SYDVKM. This CDR3 is built from 14 residues. Trimming stripped 5 bases from V and 9 bases from J, with 17 bases between. CDR3 sequence: CASSNLKELAEQFF. DNA for the CDR3: TGTGCCAGCAGTAACCTTAAGGAGTTGGCTGAGCAGTTCTTC.

This clonotype was counted at least ten times. The genes are TRBV6-2 or TRBV6-3 and TRBJ2-3; D might be TRBD2 (5 bases). V lost 6 bases and J lost 4, with 14 bases in between. Per the germline V gene, CDR1 is MNHEY and CDR2 is SVGEGT. The CDR3 extends over 14 amino acids. The CDR3 loop is CASSRPVRADTQYF. Written as DNA, the CDR3 is TGTGCCAGCAGCCGCCCCGTGAGGGCAGATACGCAGTATTTT.

This clonotype showed up just a few times. The V gene is TRBV7-9, the J gene TRBJ1-4, with D possibly matching TRBD1 (6 bases). This CDR3 contains 16 residues. The germline V gene encodes CDR1 SEHNR and CDR2 FQNEAQ (reference sequence). Trimming removed 5 bases from V and 0 bases from J, with 13 bases in between. CDR3 amino acids: CASSDSDSPTNEKLFF. In DNA form, the CDR3 reads TGTGCCAGCAGCGACTCGGACAGCCCAACTAATGAAAAACTGTTTTTT.

This clonotype occurred a few times. The chain uses TRBV10-2 and TRBJ2-3; a possible D gene is TRBD2 (6 bases). V was cut by 7 bases and J by 2 bases, with 16 bases left in between. The CDR3 has 15 amino acids. The germline gives CDR1 WSHSY, CDR2 SAAADI. CDR3 DNA sequence: TGCGCCAGCAAACCGGGACTTGCCTACACAGATACGCAGTATTTT. Its translation is CASKPGLAYTDTQYF.

This clonotype was seen a few times. This chain connects TRBV30 to TRBJ2-5, with unresolved D. V was clipped by 1 base and J by 5 bases, with 11 bases between them. Germline CDR1 GTSNPN, CDR2 SVGIG (reference sequence). This CDR3 spans 13 amino acids. CDR3 loop: CAWSGPHGETQYF. CDR3 DNA: TGTGCCTGGAGTGGTCCCCACGGGGAGACCCAGTACTTC.

This sequence joins TRBV19 and TRBJ1-1; no definite D call. CDR1 and CDR2 (germline): LNHDA, SQIVND (reference sequence). The CDR3 runs 15 residues. V was pared by 5 bases and J by 4 bases, with 17 bases between. For the CDR3, the DNA is TGTGCCAGTAGTGCCGTGGAAGCGTGGGGCACTGAAGCTTTCTTT. Translation: CASSAVEAWGTEAFF.

Concerning this clonotype: Since a much larger clone is just one base distant, this may be a read error. This rearrangement joins TRBV27 to TRBJ2-2; unclear D gene. CDR1 and CDR2 (germline): MNHEY, SMNVEV (reference sequence). This CDR3 has 13 amino acids. CDR3 protein: CASSLLNTWELFF. The CDR3 DNA is TGTGCCAGCAGTTTACTGAACACCTGGGAGCTGTTTTTT.